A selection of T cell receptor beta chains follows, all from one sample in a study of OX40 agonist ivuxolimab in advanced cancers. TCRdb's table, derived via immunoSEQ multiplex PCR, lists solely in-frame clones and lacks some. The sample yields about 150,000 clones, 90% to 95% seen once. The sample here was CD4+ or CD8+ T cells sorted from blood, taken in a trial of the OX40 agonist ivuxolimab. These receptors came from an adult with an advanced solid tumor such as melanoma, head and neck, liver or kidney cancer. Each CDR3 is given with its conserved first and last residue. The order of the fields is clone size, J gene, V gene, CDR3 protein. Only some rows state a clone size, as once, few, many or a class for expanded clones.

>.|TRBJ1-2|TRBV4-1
CASSQEFGSYGYTF
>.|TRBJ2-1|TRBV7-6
CASSMGQLGPNEQFF
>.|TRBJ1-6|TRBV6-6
CASSYQGGAGSPLHF
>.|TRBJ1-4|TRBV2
CASSDSRGYEKLFF
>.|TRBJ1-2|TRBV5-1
CASTPPGQLNYGYTF
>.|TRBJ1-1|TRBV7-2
CASSLNRGDRAEAFF
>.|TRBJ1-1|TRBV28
CASSLGGQTNTEAFF
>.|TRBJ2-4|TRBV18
CASSPSPQGYIQYF
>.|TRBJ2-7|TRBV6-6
CASSGWDRGQDEQYF
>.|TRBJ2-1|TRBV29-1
CSVEDYSSGGGNEQFF
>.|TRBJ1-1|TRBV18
CASSPDGVSAAFF
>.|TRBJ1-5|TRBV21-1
CASSPRPANWTACNQPQHF
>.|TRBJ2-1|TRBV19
CASGLGVYNEQFF
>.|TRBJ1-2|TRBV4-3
CASSPNRVGPYGYTF
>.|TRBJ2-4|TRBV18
CASSPRTSGRDHNIQYF
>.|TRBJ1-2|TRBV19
CASSLSCRGQGYGYTF
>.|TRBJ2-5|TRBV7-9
CASSSGLAGGLQETQYF
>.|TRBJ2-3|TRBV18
CASSLAGATDTQYF
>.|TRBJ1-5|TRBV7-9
CASSSRDRRQPQHF
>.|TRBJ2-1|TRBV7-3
CASSLLGGGSSYNEQFF
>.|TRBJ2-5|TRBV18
CASSRGTGQETQYF
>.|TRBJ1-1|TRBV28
CASPPPRGLMNTEAFF
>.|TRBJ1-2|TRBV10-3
CAIRGDRAGTNYGYTF
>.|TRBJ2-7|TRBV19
CASSTQSGATGQYF
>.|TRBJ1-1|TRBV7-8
CASSSQRGTGVRGTEAFF
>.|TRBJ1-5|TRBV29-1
CSVGQGWGQPQHF
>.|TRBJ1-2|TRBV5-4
CASSLAGDLAGGYTF
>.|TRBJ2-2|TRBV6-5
CASSFPGELFF
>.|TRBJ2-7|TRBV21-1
CASSLTLGQGASYEQYF
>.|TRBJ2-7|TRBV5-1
CASSGGLAGPRDEQYF
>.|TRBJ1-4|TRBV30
CAWSVGPNGEKLFF
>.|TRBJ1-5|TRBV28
CASSLTGNSNQPQHF
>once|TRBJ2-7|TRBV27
CASSSPARRPYEQYF
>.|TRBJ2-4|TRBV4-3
CASSQEGDLAKNIQYF
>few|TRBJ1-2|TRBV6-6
CASSRRGGYTF
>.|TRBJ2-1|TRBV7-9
CASSLVPGGTYNEQFF
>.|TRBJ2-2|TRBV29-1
CSARRGGVNPNTGELFF
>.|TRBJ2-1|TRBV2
CASRENSIYEQFF
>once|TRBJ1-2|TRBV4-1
CASSSPGRKNRDNGYGYTF
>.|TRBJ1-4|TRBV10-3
CAIRERTNEKLFF
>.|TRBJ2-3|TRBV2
CASSEGWLAGGLDTQYF
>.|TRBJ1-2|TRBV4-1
CASSQGQGAITGYTF
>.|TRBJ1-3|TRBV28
CASIMGGTGNTIYF
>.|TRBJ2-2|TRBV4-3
CASSRRRDSVTGELFF
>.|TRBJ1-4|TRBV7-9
CASTGVSEKLFF
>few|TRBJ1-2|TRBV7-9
CASSLGPDGYTF